This is a list of T cell receptor beta chains from one sample in a study of blood T cell repertoires in COVID-19. Profiled with immunoSEQ multiplex PCR; TCRdb holds only in-frame clones, not every one. Here the sample spans roughly 230,000 clones, 90% being singletons. The sequenced sample consisted of peripheral blood. These receptors were taken from a woman aged 55-69 years with COVID-19, enrolled during active disease. CDR3s include the opening cysteine and the closing phenylalanine or tryptophan. Fields, in order: V gene, J gene, CDR3 length, clone size, D gene, CDR3 DNA, CDR3 protein. The D gene is left open where the match is weak. Clone size is stated in some rows and not others, as once, few, many or a class when expanded.

>TRBV7-9|TRBJ1-2|17|.|TRBD1
TGTGCCAGCAGTCGGGACAGGGCTGAAATTCTTGTGTATGGCTACACCTTC
CASSRDRAEILVYGYTF
>TRBV10-3|TRBJ2-1|13|.|.
TGTGCCATCGGGGGGTTCGAGCGCAATGAGCAGTTCTTC
CAIGGFERNEQFF
>TRBV5-6|TRBJ1-5|16|.|.
TGTGCCAGCAGCTTGCGTTCGGAGGGAACCCATCAGCCCCAGCATTTT
CASSLRSEGTHQPQHF
>TRBV10-3|TRBJ1-5|15|.|.
TGTGCCATCAGTGACCGCGCGGGGACCAATCAGCCCCAGCATTTT
CAISDRAGTNQPQHF
>TRBV18|TRBJ1-2|15|.|TRBD1
TGTGCCAGCTCCTCCTTAGGACAGGGGGTTACTGGCTACACCTTC
CASSSLGQGVTGYTF
>TRBV7-7|TRBJ2-5|15|.|.
TGTGCTAGCAGCTTAGGGGCCGAACCTCAAGAGACCCAGTACTTC
CASSLGAEPQETQYF
>TRBV7-6|TRBJ2-5|17|.|TRBD2
TGTGCCAGCAGCAAAAGGTGGCTAGCGGGGGGGCAAGAGACCCAGTACTTC
CASSKRWLAGGQETQYF
>TRBV20-1|TRBJ1-1|11|once|.
TGCAGTGCTAGTTCTCGGTATGAAGCTTTCTTT
CSASSRYEAFF
>TRBV18|TRBJ2-6|15|.|.
TGTGCCAGCTCAGGCCTGCTTGCTGGGGCCAACGTCCTGACTTTC
CASSGLLAGANVLTF
>TRBV19|TRBJ2-7|13|.|.
TGTGCCAGTAGTACCCAAGAGCGCTCCGAGCAGTACTTC
CASSTQERSEQYF